One and the same sample provided the 2 T cell receptor beta chains below, sequenced in a study of brain T cells in children with intractable seizures. Documented time point: blood from clinic visit 5 months post-surgery; TSC patient then seizure free. The repertoire was sequenced with immunoSEQ multiplex PCR; TCRdb's copy has only in-frame clones and lacks some. The repertoire holds about 350,000 clones, with 85% to 95% as singletons. Sequences were derived from peripheral blood, sampled less than 6 months after surgery. Receptor source: a boy less than two years old with tuberous sclerosis and intractable seizures.

This CDR3 is CASSASQGAKAPLHF. The CDR3 nucleotides are TGTGCCAGCAGTGCATCACAGGGGGCTAAAGCACCCCTCCACTTT. The chain has TRBV2 and TRBJ1-6; 9 bases line up with TRBD1. The CDR3 covers 15 residues. V shed 4 bases and J 11 bases; nucleotides not matched to a gene: 9. Per the germline V gene, CDR1 is SNHLY and CDR2 is FYNNEI.

The chain couples TRBV30 to TRBJ1-3; D is undetermined. Per the germline V gene, CDR1 is GTSNPN and CDR2 is SVGIG (reference sequence). CDR3 length: 13 residues. Between the trimmed V and J ends, which lost 2 bases and 0 bases, there was a span of 5 bases. The CDR3 DNA follows: TGTGCCTGGAGTCTGATCTCTGGAAACACCATATATTTT. Protein: CAWSLISGNTIYF.